This T cell receptor (beta chain) was captured in a study of post-analysis software for immune sequencing data. General observations from the study: Controls showed lower frequencies than patients for five TRBV segments, and TRBV5-6, TRBV5-1 and TRBV20-1 were among these. Multiple sclerosis patients had significantly lower normalized Chao1 diversity than controls.

At least ten counts were recorded for this clonotype. Its antigen is as yet unknown. One junction end disagrees with the germline gene, perhaps due to a read error. cDNA libraries for TCR beta contained unique molecular identifiers. TCRdb itself ran the PCR reads through MiXCR, one entry per CDR3 protein. The repertoire holds hundreds of thousands of distinct CDR3 sequences, with around 40% as singletons. The CDR3 consists of 13 residues. From germline, CDR1 is SGHRS and CDR2 YFSETQ. The receptor was isolated from a girl under 18 with multiple sclerosis. The sequenced sample was blood. This rearrangement joins TRBV5-1 to TRBJ2-7; 7 nucleotides agree with TRBD1. The CDR3 reads CASSPGQTYEQYF. The CDR3 DNA follows: TGTGCCAGCAGCCCGGGACAGACCTACGAGCAGTACTTC.